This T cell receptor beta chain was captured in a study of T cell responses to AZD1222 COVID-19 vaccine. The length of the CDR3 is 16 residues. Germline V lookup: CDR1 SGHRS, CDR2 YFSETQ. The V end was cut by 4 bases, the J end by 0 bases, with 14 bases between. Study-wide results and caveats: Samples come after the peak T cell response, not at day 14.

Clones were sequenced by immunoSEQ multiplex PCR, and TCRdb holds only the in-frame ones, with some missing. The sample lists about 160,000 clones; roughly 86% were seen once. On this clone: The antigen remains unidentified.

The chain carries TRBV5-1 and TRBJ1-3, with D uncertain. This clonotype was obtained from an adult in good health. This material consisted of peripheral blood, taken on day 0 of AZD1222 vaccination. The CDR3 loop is CASSRDGSFSGNTIYF. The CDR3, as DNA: TGCGCCAGCAGCCGGGATGGGAGTTTCTCTGGAAACACCATATATTTT.